This T cell receptor beta chain was captured in a study of early T cells in non-severe SARS-CoV-2 infection. Study outcomes and limitations: Matching with VDJdb favored anti-spike CD8 responses (missing private and CD4 specificities).

As to this clonotype: The antigen remains undetermined.

V lost 2 bases and J 4 bases, leaving 5 bases between the germline ends. This CDR3 is 12 amino acids long. Germline-derived CDR1 and CDR2 are MNHEY and SVGEGT. TCRdb passed the 5' RACE reads through MiXCR, listing each CDR3 protein once. The profile shows tens of thousands of distinct CDR3 sequences, 10% to 15% of them singletons. This sequence was found in an adult who was a healthcare worker with PCR-confirmed SARS-CoV-2 infection or an uninfected control (not recorded which). The V call is TRBV6-2 or TRBV6-3, the J call TRBJ1-2; D gene unclear. Sequencing was performed on whole blood. This CDR3 is CASSYAAYGYTF. CDR3 coding DNA: TGTGCCAGCAGTTACGCAGCCTATGGCTACACCTTC.